These 26 T cell receptor beta chains share one sample of origin, sequenced in a study. Each CDR3 protein gets one entry after TCRdb re-called the 5' RACE reads with MiXCR. In the table there are around 30,000 distinct CDR3 sequences, about a quarter of which are singletons. Input material: naive CD4+ T cells sorted from a lymph node. Subset: naive CD4+ T cells, CD4+CD45RA+CD25-. The receptors stem from a female donor with breast cancer.

Comment on this clonotype: A much bigger clone sits one base away, suggesting this may be a read error. V gene TRBV25-1 combines with J gene TRBJ2-1; no firm D call. V lost 4 bases and J lost 12, with 10 bases in between. Germline V gives CDR1 MGHDK, CDR2 SYGVNS. CDR3 size: 11 residues. CDR3 residues: CASSAFLVQFF. The DNA for the CDR3 is TGTGCCAGCAGTGCATTCTTGGTGCAGTTCTTC.

This clonotype was found a few times. This rearrangement joins TRBV27 to TRBJ2-3; no clear D. The length of the CDR3 is 20 residues. Between the trimmed V and J ends, which lost 2 bases and 0 bases, there was a span of 24 bases. CDR1 is MNHEY, CDR2 SMNVEV, per germline (reference sequence). CDR3 residues: CASSLNMAVAAPPSTDTQYF. The CDR3 bases are TGTGCCAGCAGTTTAAATATGGCGGTAGCCGCTCCTCCTAGCACAGATACGCAGTATTTT.

This clonotype was picked up a small number of times. The chain employs TRBV20-1 and TRBJ2-7; TRBD1 is a possible D gene (7 bases). Germline loops: CDR1 DFQATT, CDR2 SNEGSKA (reference sequence). The V gene lost 3 bases and the J gene lost 0 bases, with 15 bases spanning the gap. The CDR3 has 15 residues. The CDR3 DNA reads as TGCAGTGCTAGCCCAGGGGGGTCGGCCTCCTACGAGCAGTACTTC. Amino acids: CSASPGGSASYEQYF.

This clonotype was recorded a few times. The DNA of the CDR3 is TGTGCCAGCAGTACCCCTAGCGGGAGTATCTACGAGCAGTACTTC. This translates into CASSTPSGSIYEQYF. The chain recombines TRBV28 with TRBJ2-7; TRBD2 matches at 10 bases. The CDR3 runs to 15 residues. Germline V CDR1 and CDR2: MDHEN, SYDVKM. Trimming removed 5 bases from V and 3 bases from J; junction bases left unmatched: 7.

The V gene is TRBV4-1, the J gene TRBJ2-2; 11 bases agree with TRBD2. The length of the CDR3 is 17 residues. Trimming at V came to 0 bases and at J to 6 bases, leaving 6 bases not matched to a gene. Germline V lookup: CDR1 MGHRA, CDR2 YSYEKL. For the CDR3, the DNA is TGCGCCAGCAGCCAAGATTTAGCGGGGGGGCAGTCCGGGGAGCTGTTTTTT. Protein sequence: CASSQDLAGGQSGELFF.

There are a few counts of this clonotype. This chain joins TRBV7-2 and TRBJ2-2; tentatively, D is TRBD1 (6 bases). From germline, CDR1 is SGHTA and CDR2 FQGNSA. The CDR3 loop spans 14 amino acids. The ends were cut back, 3 bases at V and 6 bases at J, with 11 bases in the middle. The CDR3 loop is CASSFRGQAGELFF. Written as DNA, the CDR3 is TGTGCCAGCAGCTTCAGGGGTCAGGCCGGGGAGCTGTTTTTT.

The chain combines TRBV7-3 with TRBJ2-3; the D is unclear. The CDR3 loop spans 14 amino acids. Germline loops: CDR1 SGHTA, CDR2 FQGTGA. The V end was cut by 4 bases, the J end by 4 bases, with 12 bases between. As DNA, the CDR3 is TGTGCCAGCAGCTCGACGGGTCTCCCAGATACGCAGTATTTT. The encoded protein is CASSSTGLPDTQYF.

As for this clonotype: A much larger clone lies a single base off, so this may be a read error. V usage is TRBV27 and J usage is TRBJ2-3, with TRBD2 identical over 10 bases. The CDR3 totals 15 residues. CDR1 and CDR2 from the germline V gene are MNHEY and SMNVEV (reference sequence). With 8 bases clipped from V and 4 bases from J, the junction kept 9 bases outside the gene matches. The CDR3 DNA sequence: TGTGCCAGCGGTTGGACTAGCGGCTCATCAGATACGCAGTATTTT. It encodes CASGWTSGSSDTQYF.

This clonotype was seen only a few times. This chain joins TRBV4-2 and TRBJ1-2, with TRBD1 matching 8 bases. The V segment lost 8 bases and the J segment 7 bases; nucleotides outside the gene matches: 15. The CDR3 totals 15 residues. Germline values: CDR1 LGHNA, CDR2 YNFKEQ. CDR3 nucleotide sequence: TGTGCCAGCGGGCGGACAGGGATTCTGAGCGCTGGCTACACCTTC. It specifies CASGRTGILSAGYTF.

The chain links TRBV5-1 to TRBJ2-1, with 8 bases that match TRBD1. Germline V gene lookup returns CDR1 SGHRS and CDR2 YFSETQ. The ends lost 2 bases at V and 8 bases at J; junction bases unmatched: 9. This CDR3 contains 15 residues. The CDR3 reads CASSFPRTGIYEQFF. The CDR3 nucleotides read TGCGCCAGCAGCTTTCCCCGGACAGGGATTTATGAGCAGTTCTTC. The full variable domain, with the rest looked up from reference TRBV5-1 and TRBJ2-1, is KAGVTQTPRYLIKTRGQQVTLSCSPISGHRSVSWYQQTPGQGLQFLFEYFSETQRNKGNFPGRFSGRQFSNSRSEMNVSTLELGDSALYLCASSFPRTGIYEQFFGPGTRLTVL.

Only a few counts were recorded for this clonotype. The genes are TRBV5-6 and TRBJ2-2; D is perhaps TRBD1 (6 bases). CDR1 and CDR2 from the germline V gene are SGHDT and YYEEEE. Trimming shortened V by 6 bases and J by 4 bases, and 10 bases separated the two germline ends. This CDR3 has 13 amino acids. The CDR3 DNA reads TGTGCCAGCATCCGCAGGGGCACCGGGGAGCTGTTTTTT. Amino acid sequence: CASIRRGTGELFF.

On this clonotype: A read error is possible here, since a much larger clone lies one base away. The V and J genes are TRBV5-1 and TRBJ2-1, with D unresolved. Germline V gene lookup returns CDR1 SGHRS and CDR2 YFSETQ. V gave up 8 bases and J gave up 3 bases, with 12 bases separating them. The CDR3 consists of 13 residues. The chain's CDR3 is CASNADGYNEQFF. In DNA, the CDR3 is TGCGCCAGTAATGCTGACGGCTACAATGAGCAGTTCTTC.

This chain uses TRBV4-1 with TRBJ1-6; possible D gene TRBD1, 6 bases. The V and J ends lost 2 bases and 6 bases respectively, with 17 bases between them. Germline loops: CDR1 MGHRA, CDR2 YSYEKL. The CDR3 spans 17 residues. CDR3 protein: CASSQREGGLSNSPLHF. The CDR3 DNA reads as TGCGCCAGCAGCCAACGAGAAGGGGGGTTAAGTAATTCACCCCTCCACTTT.

This clonotype was detected a few times. The J gene is TRBJ2-4, the V gene TRBV6-6; D might be TRBD2 (6 bases). The CDR3 runs 16 residues. Germline V gene data show CDR1 as MNHNY and CDR2 as SVGAGI (reference sequence). The V gene lost 2 bases and the J gene lost 0 bases, with 11 bases spanning the gap. CDR3 protein: CASSYASGEAKNIQYF. CDR3 coding DNA: TGTGCCAGCAGTTACGCGTCGGGAGAAGCCAAAAACATTCAGTACTTC.

The genes are TRBV20-1 and TRBJ2-3; the match to TRBD2 covers 10 bases. Germline V gene data show CDR1 as DFQATT and CDR2 as SNEGSKA (reference sequence). V trimming: 5 bases; J trimming: 3 bases; junction bases outside the gene matches: 11. The CDR3 has 16 amino acids. Here the CDR3 DNA reads TGCAGTGCTGTAGCGGGGGGTCCATTTGAGACAGATACGCAGTATTTT. It is translated as CSAVAGGPFETDTQYF.

This clonotype was picked up many times. The chain couples TRBV6-2 or TRBV6-3 to TRBJ2-1, with no clear D. The V end was cut by 5 bases, the J end by 9 bases, with 17 bases between. CDR1 is MNHEY and CDR2 is SVGEGT in the germline V gene. CDR3 length: 14 amino acids. The CDR3 region is CASSLRRSDTEQFF. The DNA for the CDR3 is TGTGCCAGCAGTCTGCGACGGTCTGACACTGAGCAGTTCTTC.

A word on this clonotype: A clone one base away is much larger, so this may be a read error. The CDR3 region is CSVRLTSGANVLTF. The DNA of the CDR3 is TGCAGCGTGCGCCTGACCTCTGGGGCCAACGTCCTGACTTTC. This rearrangement joins TRBV29-1 to TRBJ2-6; D ambiguous. V was pared by 6 bases and J by 0 bases, with 9 bases between. CDR3 size: 14 residues. Germline V gene lookup returns CDR1 SQVTM and CDR2 ANQGSEA.

With regard to this clonotype: Possible read error: a much larger clone is one base away. The rearrangement joins TRBV9 to TRBJ2-1; the match to TRBD2 covers 11 bases. The CDR3 is 15 amino acids. Germline V lookup: CDR1 SGDLS, CDR2 YYNGEE. CDR3 nucleotides: TGTGCCGGCAGCGTGACTAGCGGGAACTACAATGAGCAGTTCTTC. As protein: CAGSVTSGNYNEQFF.

The chain uses TRBV7-3 and TRBJ1-5; 8 nucleotides agree with TRBD1. The germline gives CDR1 SGHTA, CDR2 FQGTGA. CDR3 size: 15 residues. The V and J ends lost 3 bases and 2 bases, in that order; junction bases with no gene match: 3. CDR3: CASSFTGGGNQPQHF. CDR3 bases: TGTGCCAGCAGCTTCACAGGGGGGGGCAATCAGCCCCAGCATTTT.

The CDR3 reads CASSRSASVRHNEQFF. As DNA, the CDR3 is TGTGCCAGCAGTCGCTCGGCTAGCGTGAGGCACAATGAGCAGTTCTTC. The chain couples TRBV12-3 or TRBV12-4 to TRBJ2-1; D is perhaps TRBD2 (6 bases). The CDR3 spans 16 residues. The V end lost 5 bases, the J end lost 5 bases, and 19 bases lay between the germline ends.

This clonotype was seen a few times. The genes are TRBV4-1 and TRBJ1-2; 8 nucleotides match TRBD1. The ends lost 4 bases at V and 6 bases at J; junction bases unmatched: 4. This CDR3 contains 13 residues. Germline V lookup: CDR1 MGHRA, CDR2 YSYEKL. The CDR3 DNA is TGCGCCAGCAGCCGTCAGGGGGCTGATGGCTACACCTTC. This sequence encodes CASSRQGADGYTF.

The chain has TRBV7-9 and TRBJ2-7; weak D call: TRBD1 (6 bases). The CDR3 consists of 13 residues. Germline V gene lookup returns CDR1 SEHNR and CDR2 FQNEAQ (reference sequence). V was shortened by 1 base and J by 4 bases, with 8 bases between the two germline ends. The CDR3 loop is CASSLVGGYEQYF. The CDR3 nucleotides are TGTGCCAGCAGCTTAGTAGGGGGATACGAGCAGTACTTC.

This clonotype was seen at least ten times. CDR3 sequence: CASSYVGQPQHF. CDR3 coding DNA: TGTGCCAGCAGTTACGTCGGTCAGCCCCAGCATTTT. The rearrangement uses TRBV6-2 or TRBV6-3 and TRBJ1-5; the D is unclear. The CDR3 loop spans 12 amino acids. The V and J ends lost 2 bases and 6 bases respectively, with 5 bases between them. Germline-derived CDR1 and CDR2 are MNHEY and SVGEGT.

This clonotype was counted between two and nine times. The chain has TRBV4-2 and TRBJ2-1, with D perhaps given as TRBD1 or TRBD2 (6 bases each). V was pared by 0 bases and J by 12 bases, with 15 bases between. The CDR3 totals 14 residues. Germline V gene sequence: CDR1 LGHNA, CDR2 YNFKEQ. In nucleotides, the CDR3 is TGTGCCAGCAGCCAAGATTGGCAGGGGCGGGGGCAGTTCTTC. Amino acids: CASSQDWQGRGQFF.

V usage is TRBV28 and J usage is TRBJ1-2; D might be TRBD1 (5 bases). The germline gives CDR1 MDHEN, CDR2 SYDVKM. Trimming pared 5 bases from V and 4 bases from J, leaving 23 bases between. The CDR3 spans 17 residues. The chain's CDR3 is CASSTRTRWGFGYGYTF. The CDR3 DNA sequence: TGTGCCAGCAGTACACGGACAAGGTGGGGCTTTGGCTATGGCTACACCTTC.

This clonotype was seen a few times. A much larger clone lies a single base off, so this may be a read error. The V gene is TRBV6-5, the J gene TRBJ2-7, with TRBD1 identical over 9 bases. Germline V gives CDR1 MNHEY, CDR2 SVGAGI. The CDR3 has 15 amino acids. CDR3 residues: CAGSPGQGLIYEQYF. DNA for the CDR3: TGTGCCGGCAGTCCGGGACAGGGCCTCATCTACGAGCAGTACTTC.